These 26 T cell receptor beta chains originate from one sample sequenced in a study of blood T cell repertoires in COVID-19. Libraries were prepared by immunoSEQ multiplex PCR; TCRdb keeps only in-frame clonotypes and omits some of them. Here the sample spans 200,000 or so clones, 86% being singletons. Sample: peripheral blood. Receptors were obtained from a woman aged 70-85 years with acute or convalescent COVID-19.

The rearrangement joins TRBV25-1 to TRBJ1-5; the D gene is possibly TRBD1 (6 bases). This CDR3 region has 13 residues. Germline V gene sequence: CDR1 MGHDK, CDR2 SYGVNS. V was cut by 5 bases and J by 3 bases, with 8 bases left in between. The CDR3 coding sequence is TGTGCCAGCAGTAGGGGGAACAATCAGCCCCAGCATTTT. Encoded protein: CASSRGNNQPQHF.

The rearrangement uses TRBV28 and TRBJ2-5; TRBD2 matches 10 bases. The J segment lost 1 base and the V segment lost 10 bases, leaving 6 bases of the junction unmatched. There are 14 residues in the CDR3. Germline V lookup: CDR1 MDHEN, CDR2 SYDVKM. The CDR3 sequence: CATSGLAFQETQYF. The CDR3 nucleotides are TGTGCCACTTCGGGACTAGCGTTCCAAGAGACCCAGTACTTC.

The chain combines TRBV6-5 with TRBJ1-5; the match to TRBD1 covers 7 bases. The CDR3 is 15 residues long. Germline V CDR1 and CDR2: MNHEY, SVGAGI. Trimming removed 6 bases from V and 3 bases from J; junction bases left unmatched: 8. CDR3 sequence reads: CASRPRGANNQPQHF. The CDR3 DNA is TGTGCCAGCAGGCCCAGGGGGGCGAACAATCAGCCCCAGCATTTT.

This chain links TRBV19 with TRBJ1-2; 8 nucleotides agree with TRBD1. Germline V gene data show CDR1 as LNHDA and CDR2 as SQIVND (reference sequence). V gave up 3 bases and J gave up 2 bases; unmatched junction bases: 5. This CDR3 has 15 amino acids. DNA for the CDR3: TGTGCCAGTAGTATCGCGGGACAGGTAAACTATGGCTACACCTTC. Its translation is CASSIAGQVNYGYTF.

This chain uses TRBV5-4 with TRBJ1-6, with D unresolved. Germline CDR1 reads SGHNT; CDR2 reads YYREEE (reference sequence). Trimming stripped 0 bases from V and 5 bases from J, with 6 bases between. The length of the CDR3 is 14 residues. The CDR3 DNA is TGTGCCAGCAGCTTGGCCGCAGATAATTCACCCCTCCACTTT. It specifies CASSLAADNSPLHF.

This chain uses TRBV4-3 with TRBJ2-3, with unresolved D. Deletions cut 0 bases from V and 6 bases from J, with 13 bases between. Germline CDR1 and CDR2: LGHNA and YSLEER. The length of the CDR3 is 15 residues. CDR3: CASSQDPTGRDTQYF. The CDR3 DNA follows: TGCGCCAGCAGCCAAGACCCGACCGGCAGGGATACGCAGTATTTT.

This clone is a singleton in its sample. J is TRBJ1-5 and V is TRBV19; D gene unclear. V lost 5 bases and J 5 bases, leaving 10 bases between the germline ends. The CDR3 extends over 13 amino acids. Germline V CDR1 and CDR2: LNHDA, SQIVND (reference sequence). Here the CDR3 DNA reads TGTGCCAGTAGTTTCCTCGGTTATCAGCCCCAGCATTTT. Translated, it gives CASSFLGYQPQHF.

This chain connects TRBV6-6 to TRBJ2-5; 7 nucleotides line up with TRBD1. Germline-derived CDR1 and CDR2 are MNHNY and SVGAGI (reference sequence). The length of the CDR3 is 15 residues. The V gene end was trimmed by 5 bases and the J gene end by 2 bases; junction bases not matched to a gene: 8. The CDR3 DNA sequence: TGTGCCAGCAGTCCTCCAGGGACAGTACAAGAGACCCAGTACTTC. Translating it yields CASSPPGTVQETQYF.

Comment on this clone: Germline and junction disagree at one end, which may indicate a read error. The rearrangement links TRBV19 to TRBJ1-1; D unclear. The germline gives CDR1 LNHDA, CDR2 SQIVND (reference sequence). The CDR3 is 14 residues long. The CDR3 region has the DNA TGTGCCAGTATACAATCGAACGTGAACAATATTCCCCTCTTT. This gives the protein CASIQSNVNNIPLF.

This clone was seen only a few times. The chain carries TRBV2 and TRBJ1-2; 8 bases line up with TRBD1. Germline V CDR1 and CDR2: SNHLY, FYNNEI. The CDR3 runs 15 residues. Germline trimming cut 6 bases from V and 2 bases from J; bases unmatched to any gene: 8. CDR3 sequence: CASRDGQGFNYGYTF. In DNA, the CDR3 is TGTGCCAGCAGAGACGGACAGGGCTTCAACTATGGCTACACCTTC.

This chain connects TRBV7-2 to TRBJ2-1; 8 bases agree with TRBD2. Germline V gene lookup returns CDR1 SGHTA and CDR2 FQGNSA. The ends lost 2 bases at V and 4 bases at J; junction bases unmatched: 4. The CDR3 contains 15 residues. The CDR3 DNA reads TGTGCCAGCAGCTTACAAGCGGGAGAGTACAATGAGCAGTTCTTC. Protein product: CASSLQAGEYNEQFF.

This clone was found once. The CDR3 region has the DNA TGCAGCGTTGGTTTCTTCTATTCCGGGACTAGCGGCCGCTACGAGCAGTACTTC. Its protein product is CSVGFFYSGTSGRYEQYF. This sequence joins TRBV29-1 and TRBJ2-7; 11 nucleotides agree with TRBD2. V shed 4 bases, J shed 3 bases, and the junction held 17 bases outside the gene matches. Germline CDR1 reads SQVTM; CDR2 reads ANQGSEA. The CDR3 contains 18 residues.

This chain links TRBV6-5 with TRBJ1-1, with D tentatively TRBD1 (5 bases). CDR1 is MNHEY, CDR2 SVGAGI, per germline. V was pared by 2 bases and J by 1 base, with 8 bases between. CDR3 length equals 14 residues. The DNA for the CDR3 is TGTGCCAGCAGTTACCGGGGGGGGAACACTGAAGCTTTCTTT. Translating gives CASSYRGGNTEAFF.

This clone was counted between two and nine times. The gene calls are TRBV27 and TRBJ1-2; 8 bases fit TRBD1. Germline V gives CDR1 MNHEY, CDR2 SMNVEV (reference sequence). Trimming at V came to 3 bases and at J to 0 bases, leaving 3 bases not matched to a gene. The CDR3 loop spans 15 amino acids. The CDR3 nucleotides are TGTGCCAGCAGTTTGAGGACAGGGACTAACTATGGCTACACCTTC. Protein sequence: CASSLRTGTNYGYTF.

The chain is built from TRBV9 and TRBJ2-1; TRBD2 agrees at 13 bases. CDR1 SGDLS and CDR2 YYNGEE come from the germline V gene. This CDR3 contains 15 residues. V dropped 1 base and J dropped 8; count of bases not matched to a gene: 3. The DNA for the CDR3 is TGTGCCAGCAGCGTAAGACTAGCGGGAGGAGATGAGCAGTTCTTC. Translating gives CASSVRLAGGDEQFF.

This clone has only one observation. CDR3 coding DNA: TGTGCCAGCAGCATTGACAGGGGGAAGGTCTACACCTTC. This codes for CASSIDRGKVYTF. This rearrangement joins TRBV7-9 to TRBJ1-2, with TRBD1 matching 9 bases. This CDR3 has 13 amino acids. V dropped 5 bases and J dropped 10; count of bases not matched to a gene: 8. Germline lookup yields CDR1 SEHNR and CDR2 FQNEAQ (reference sequence). The whole variable domain, remainder taken from reference TRBV7-9 and TRBJ1-2, is DTGVSQNPRHKITKRGQNVTFRCDPISEHNRLYWYRQTLGQGPEFLTYFQNEAQLEKSRLLSDRFSAERPKGSFSTLEIQRTEQGDSAMYLCASSIDRGKVYTFGSGTRLTVV.

The chain joins TRBV11-3 to TRBJ2-1; 10 bases align to TRBD1. V lost 6 bases and J lost 3; bases outside the gene matches: 5. Germline V lookup: CDR1 SGHNT, CDR2 YENEEA. CDR3 length equals 15 residues. The CDR3 nucleotides are TGTGCCAGCAGTAGGGGACAGGGGAGCTACAATGAGCAGTTCTTC. Its protein product is CASSRGQGSYNEQFF.

The chain employs TRBV6-5 and TRBJ1-1; 9 nucleotides align to TRBD1. This CDR3 contains 15 residues. Germline CDR1 is MNHEY and CDR2 is SVGAGI. Trimming took 5 bases from V and 5 from J; bases not matched to a gene: 9. The CDR3 bases are TGTGCCAGCAGTCCGACGACAGGGGGGGGGACTGAAGCTTTCTTT. It is translated as CASSPTTGGGTEAFF.

This rearrangement joins TRBV28 to TRBJ2-7, with D unresolved. V lost 5 bases and J 5 bases, leaving 16 bases between the germline ends. This CDR3 contains 14 residues. CDR1 and CDR2 from the germline V gene are MDHEN and SYDVKM. As DNA, the CDR3 is TGTGCCAGCAGTCCCCTACTGGGCGTGAACGAGCAGTACTTC. It yields the protein CASSPLLGVNEQYF.

The chain links TRBV5-1 to TRBJ1-4; 8 nucleotides agree with TRBD1. The CDR3 is made up of 17 amino acids. Germline assignment: CDR1 SGHRS and CDR2 YFSETQ. The V gene end was trimmed by 1 base and the J gene end by 0 bases; junction bases not matched to a gene: 5. CDR3 sequence reads: CASSLQGAGATNEKLFF. CDR3 DNA: TGCGCCAGCAGCTTGCAGGGGGCGGGTGCAACTAATGAAAAACTGTTTTTT.

V gene TRBV18 combines with J gene TRBJ1-3; weak D call: TRBD1 (5 bases). There are 13 residues in the CDR3. The germline V gene encodes CDR1 KGHSH and CDR2 LQKENI. Trimming removed 0 bases from V and 5 bases from J, with 5 bases in between. Here the CDR3 reads CASSPPDRNTIYF. CDR3 sequence (DNA): TGTGCCAGCTCACCACCGGACAGAAACACCATATATTTT.

The rearrangement uses TRBV29-1 and TRBJ1-1; 7 positions agree with TRBD1. The V gene's germline CDR1 is SQVTM and CDR2 ANQGSEA. The CDR3 sequence is 14 residues long. Unmatched junction bases numbered 5, after V lost 4 bases and J lost 0 bases. The CDR3 nucleotides are TGCAGCGTTGCCCTCGACAGGGTGAACACTGAAGCTTTCTTT. As protein: CSVALDRVNTEAFF.

The gene calls are TRBV11-2 and TRBJ1-1; D unresolved. V lost 0 bases, J lost 10 bases, and 6 bases lay in between. The CDR3 spans 11 residues. The V gene's germline CDR1 is SGHAT and CDR2 FQNNGV. In nucleotides, the CDR3 is TGTGCCAGCAGCTTAGAGGGGAGAGCTTTCTTT. This codes for CASSLEGRAFF.

This clone appeared a few times. J is TRBJ1-1 and V is TRBV6-5; the D is unclear. Germline CDR1 is MNHEY and CDR2 is SVGAGI. The length of the CDR3 is 13 residues. Trimming removed 5 bases at V and 0 bases at J, with 7 bases between. The CDR3 DNA reads TGTGCCAGCAGTCAAAAAATGAACACTGAAGCTTTCTTT. It is translated as CASSQKMNTEAFF.

This clone was detected only a few times. V is TRBV11-3 and J is TRBJ1-3; 9 bases match TRBD1. CDR1 and CDR2 from the germline V gene are SGHNT and YENEEA. The CDR3 loop spans 16 amino acids. Losses at the gene ends were 4 bases for V and 3 bases for J; bases not matched to a gene: 7. The CDR3 DNA reads TGTGCCAGCAGCTCCCACAGGGGGCTGAATGGAAACACCATATATTTT. This translates into CASSSHRGLNGNTIYF.

V is TRBV3-1 (or the pseudogene TRBV3-2) and J is TRBJ2-7; 11 nucleotides agree with TRBD2. Germline CDR1 LGHDT, CDR2 YNNKEL (reference sequence). Unmatched junction bases numbered 4, after V lost 1 base and J lost 2 bases. The length of the CDR3 is 16 residues. As DNA, the CDR3 is TGTGCCAGCAGCCAAGCCCTAGCGGGAGGACCCTACGAGCAGTACTTC. It translates to CASSQALAGGPYEQYF.